This TCR beta chain was captured by sequencing in a study of control samples from healthy donors and cancer patients. The data were produced by immunoSEQ multiplex PCR, yet TCRdb's version contains in-frame clones alone and is incomplete. The table records about 61,000 clones, around 89% of them present only once. Trimming shortened V by 3 bases and J by 7 bases, and 15 bases separated the two germline ends. Per germline, CDR1 DFQATT and CDR2 SNEGSKA (reference sequence). The CDR3 is 13 residues long. Sample: PBMCs. This receptor was identified in a man aged 60-69 years with colorectal cancer. The rearrangement joins TRBV20-1 to TRBJ1-1, with a weak D call TRBD1 (6 bases). CDR3 amino acids: CSASSQGLREAFF. CDR3 nucleotide sequence: TGCAGTGCTAGTTCGCAGGGGCTCCGTGAAGCTTTCTTT.